Following are 10 T cell receptor beta chains from one sample sequenced in a study of blood T cell repertoires in COVID-19. Assay: immunoSEQ multiplex PCR; the TCRdb copy retains only in-frame clones and omits some. The data show 110,000 to 150,000 clones, about 79% seen once. Material for sequencing was PBMCs or T cells enriched from blood (not recorded which). All receptors derive from a man aged 50 or older who had recovered from COVID-19.

The chain carries TRBV14 and TRBJ1-4; D is possibly TRBD1 (6 bases). The V gene lost 0 bases and the J gene lost 7 bases, with 15 bases spanning the gap. The CDR3 runs to 16 residues. Germline CDR1 SGHDN, CDR2 FVKESK. CDR3 sequence (DNA): TGTGCCAGCAGCCAAGATCTACAGGGTCGGGGTGAAAAACTGTTTTTT. Residues: CASSQDLQGRGEKLFF.

The V call is TRBV7-9, the J call TRBJ2-1; TRBD2 agrees at 8 bases. Trimming removed 3 bases from V and 5 bases from J; junction bases left unmatched: 6. Germline V gene lookup returns CDR1 SEHNR and CDR2 FQNEAQ (reference sequence). The CDR3 is made up of 15 amino acids. CDR3 bases: TGTGCCAGCAGCTTGGGCGGGACTAGTAACAATGAGCAGTTCTTC. It translates to CASSLGGTSNNEQFF.

This chain joins TRBV19 and TRBJ1-2, with 11 nucleotides matching TRBD1. Germline CDR1 LNHDA, CDR2 SQIVND (reference sequence). This CDR3 is built from 15 residues. J lost 4 bases, V lost 8 bases, and 9 bases had no gene match. CDR3 sequence (DNA): TGTGCCAGTTCTCGCGTGGGACAGGGGGGCTATGGCTACACCTTC. As protein: CASSRVGQGGYGYTF.

This sequence joins TRBV7-2 and TRBJ2-1; D call uncertain. The CDR3 runs 16 residues. V lost 0 bases and J lost 1, with 10 bases in between. Germline assignment: CDR1 SGHTA and CDR2 FQGNSA. The CDR3 is CASSLAALNSYNEQFF. The CDR3 coding sequence is TGTGCCAGCAGCTTAGCAGCTTTAAATTCCTACAATGAGCAGTTCTTC. Complete variable domain (other parts from reference TRBV7-2 and TRBJ2-1): GAGVSQSPSNKVTEKGKDVELRCDPISGHTALYWYRQSLGQGLEFLIYFQGNSAPDKSGLPSDRFSAERTGGSVSTLTIQRTQQEDSAVYLCASSLAALNSYNEQFFGPGTRLTVL.

This clone was seen just once. The rearrangement links TRBV28 to TRBJ1-2; 7 bases are shared with TRBD1. The CDR3 spans 17 residues. The V gene end was trimmed by 5 bases and the J gene end by 7 bases; junction bases not matched to a gene: 19. Germline assignment: CDR1 MDHEN and CDR2 SYDVKM. The CDR3 here is CASSPAPFGTVIGGYTF. As DNA, the CDR3 is TGTGCCAGCAGTCCCGCCCCCTTTGGGACAGTCATCGGTGGCTACACCTTC.

This sequence joins TRBV5-4 and TRBJ2-7; D unclear. This CDR3 comprises 13 residues. Germline V gene data show CDR1 as SGHNT and CDR2 as YYREEE (reference sequence). V lost 0 bases, J lost 6 bases, and 10 bases lay in between. CDR3 protein: CASSLGSTPEQYF. The CDR3 bases are TGTGCCAGCAGCTTGGGTAGCACCCCCGAGCAGTACTTC.

The rearrangement joins TRBV19 to TRBJ1-6; D might be TRBD1 (6 bases). Germline V gives CDR1 LNHDA, CDR2 SQIVND (reference sequence). The V and J ends lost 3 bases and 7 bases respectively, with 10 bases between them. CDR3 length equals 14 residues. The CDR3 loop reads CASSMAGANSPLHF. CDR3 DNA: TGTGCCAGTAGTATGGCGGGGGCAAATTCACCCCTCCACTTT.

This rearrangement joins TRBV7-6 to TRBJ2-5, with D tentatively TRBD1 (5 bases). From germline, CDR1 is SGHVS and CDR2 FNYEAQ. The CDR3 totals 13 residues. The CDR3 nucleotides read TGTGCGGGGCCACTTACAGGCCAAGAGACCCAGTACTTC. Amino acids: CAGPLTGQETQYF.

The V gene is TRBV19, the J gene TRBJ2-1; D might be TRBD1 (5 bases). The germline V gene encodes CDR1 LNHDA and CDR2 SQIVND (reference sequence). CDR3 size: 16 residues. V shed 3 bases and J shed 0 bases, with 12 bases lying between them. This chain's CDR3 is CASSIGAKSSYNEQFF. The CDR3 DNA reads TGTGCCAGTAGTATTGGGGCAAAGAGCTCCTACAATGAGCAGTTCTTC.

This chain connects TRBV7-8 to TRBJ1-4; the match to TRBD1 covers 10 bases. With V trimmed by 5 bases and J by 6 bases, 6 bases remained unmatched. This CDR3 is built from 15 residues. The germline gives CDR1 SGHVS, CDR2 FQNEAQ. This CDR3 is CASSPLGTGDEKLFF. CDR3 nucleotide sequence: TGTGCCAGCAGCCCCCTCGGGACAGGGGATGAAAAACTGTTTTTT.